This T cell receptor beta chain was sequenced in a study of response to subunit inactivated influenza vaccine. This clonotype was recorded many times. MiXCR was run by TCRdb on the RT-PCR reads, yielding one entry per CDR3 protein. The repertoire holds approximately 570,000 distinct CDR3 sequences, with 6% to 9% as singletons. Germline loops: CDR1 GTSNPN, CDR2 SVGIG (reference sequence). Trimming left V 2 bases short and J 1 base short, with 9 bases between. This CDR3 has 14 residues. The sequenced sample was PBMCs from blood, obtained roughly 24 months after vaccination. The chain recombines TRBV30 with TRBJ1-5; D not resolved. The TCR originated in a man aged 45-69 years who received an inactivated influenza vaccine. Here the CDR3 DNA reads TGTGCCTGGAGTTCGGGGTCGAGCAATCAGCCCCAGCATTTT. Protein product: CAWSSGSSNQPQHF.